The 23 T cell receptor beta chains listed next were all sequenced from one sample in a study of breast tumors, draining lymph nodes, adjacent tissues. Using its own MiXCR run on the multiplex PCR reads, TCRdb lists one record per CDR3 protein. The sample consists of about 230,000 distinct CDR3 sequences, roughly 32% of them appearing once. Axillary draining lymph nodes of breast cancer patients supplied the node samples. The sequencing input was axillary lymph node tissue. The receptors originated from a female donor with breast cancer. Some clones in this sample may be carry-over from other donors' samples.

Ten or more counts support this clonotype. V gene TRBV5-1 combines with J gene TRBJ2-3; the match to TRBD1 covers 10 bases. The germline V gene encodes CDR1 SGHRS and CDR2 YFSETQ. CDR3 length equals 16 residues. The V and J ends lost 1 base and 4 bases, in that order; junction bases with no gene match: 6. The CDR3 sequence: CASSLRWDRGADTQYF. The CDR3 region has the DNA TGCGCCAGCAGCTTGAGGTGGGACAGGGGCGCAGATACGCAGTATTTT.

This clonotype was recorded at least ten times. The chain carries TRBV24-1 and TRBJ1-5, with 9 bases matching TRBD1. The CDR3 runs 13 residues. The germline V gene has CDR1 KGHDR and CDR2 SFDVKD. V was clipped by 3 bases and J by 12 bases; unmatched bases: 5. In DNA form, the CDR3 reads TGTGCCACCAGTGATCCGGGACAGGGTATCCAGCATTTT. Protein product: CATSDPGQGIQHF.

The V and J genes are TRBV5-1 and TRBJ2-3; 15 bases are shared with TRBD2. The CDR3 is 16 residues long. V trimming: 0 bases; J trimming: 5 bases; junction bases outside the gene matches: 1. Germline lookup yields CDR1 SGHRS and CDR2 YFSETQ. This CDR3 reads CASSLAGLAGGDTQYF. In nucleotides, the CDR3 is TGCGCCAGCAGCTTGGCGGGACTAGCGGGAGGAGATACGCAGTATTTT.

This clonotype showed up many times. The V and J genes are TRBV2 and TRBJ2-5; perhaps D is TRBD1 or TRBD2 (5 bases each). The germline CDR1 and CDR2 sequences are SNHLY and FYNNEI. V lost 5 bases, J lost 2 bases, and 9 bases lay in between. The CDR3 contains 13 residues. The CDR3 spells CASSRDQQETQYF. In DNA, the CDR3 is TGTGCCAGCAGTAGGGACCAACAAGAGACCCAGTACTTC.

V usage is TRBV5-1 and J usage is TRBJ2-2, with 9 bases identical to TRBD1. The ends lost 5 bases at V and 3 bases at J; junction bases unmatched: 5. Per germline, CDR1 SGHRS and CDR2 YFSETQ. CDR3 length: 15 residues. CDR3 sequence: CASRAGDRDTGELFF. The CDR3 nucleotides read TGCGCCAGCAGGGCCGGGGACAGGGACACCGGGGAGCTGTTTTTT.

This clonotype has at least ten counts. The CDR3 region has the DNA TGCGCCAGCAGCTCCCTACAGGGCGATGAGCAGTTCTTC. Translating it yields CASSSLQGDEQFF. The chain joins TRBV5-1 to TRBJ2-1, with a tentative D call TRBD1 (6 bases). V was cut by 3 bases and J by 8 bases, with 12 bases left in between. Germline CDR1 is SGHRS and CDR2 is YFSETQ. The CDR3 spans 13 residues.

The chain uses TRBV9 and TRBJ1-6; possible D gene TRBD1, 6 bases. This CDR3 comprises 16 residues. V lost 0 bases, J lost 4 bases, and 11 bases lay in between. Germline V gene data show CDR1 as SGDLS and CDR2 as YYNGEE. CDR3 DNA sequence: TGTGCCAGCAGCGTAGAAGGGGGAAGATATAATTCACCCCTCCACTTT. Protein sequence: CASSVEGGRYNSPLHF.

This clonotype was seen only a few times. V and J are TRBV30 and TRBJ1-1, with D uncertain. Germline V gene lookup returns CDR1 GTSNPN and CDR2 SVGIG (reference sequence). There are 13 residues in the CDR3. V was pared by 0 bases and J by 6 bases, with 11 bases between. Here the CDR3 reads CAWSVTGRAEAFF. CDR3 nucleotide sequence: TGTGCCTGGAGTGTGACCGGAAGGGCTGAAGCTTTCTTT. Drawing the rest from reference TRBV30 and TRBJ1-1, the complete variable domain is SQTIHQWPATLVQPVGSPLSLECTVEGTSNPNLYWYRQAAGRGLQLLFYSVGIGQISSEVPQNLSASRPQDRQFILSSKKLLLSDSGFYLCAWSVTGRAEAFFGQGTRLTVV.

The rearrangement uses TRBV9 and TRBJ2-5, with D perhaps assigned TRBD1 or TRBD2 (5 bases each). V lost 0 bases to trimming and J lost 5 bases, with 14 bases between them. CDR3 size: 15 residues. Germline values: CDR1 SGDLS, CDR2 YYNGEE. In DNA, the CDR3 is TGTGCCAGCAGCGTAGTGGGACGCAGGATGGAGACCCAGTACTTC. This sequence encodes CASSVVGRRMETQYF. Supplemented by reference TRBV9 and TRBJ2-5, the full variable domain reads DSGVTQTPKHLITATGQRVTLRCSPRSGDLSVYWYQQSLDQGLQFLIQYYNGEERAKGNILERFSAQQFPDLHSELNLSSLELGDSALYFCASSVVGRRMETQYFGPGTRLLVL.

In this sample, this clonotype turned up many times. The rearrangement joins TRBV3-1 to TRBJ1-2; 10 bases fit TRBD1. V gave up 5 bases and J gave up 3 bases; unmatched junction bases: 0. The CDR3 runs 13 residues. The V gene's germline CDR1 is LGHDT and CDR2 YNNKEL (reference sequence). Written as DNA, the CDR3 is TGTGCCAGCAGCGGACAGGGGGACTATGGCTACACCTTC. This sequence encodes CASSGQGDYGYTF.

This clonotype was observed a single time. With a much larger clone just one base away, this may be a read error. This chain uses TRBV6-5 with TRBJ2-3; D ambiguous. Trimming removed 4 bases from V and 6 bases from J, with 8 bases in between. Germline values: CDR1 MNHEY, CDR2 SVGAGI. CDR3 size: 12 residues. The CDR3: CASSSGFDTQYF. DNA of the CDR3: TGTGCCAGCAGTTCCGGGTTTGATACGCAGTATTTT.

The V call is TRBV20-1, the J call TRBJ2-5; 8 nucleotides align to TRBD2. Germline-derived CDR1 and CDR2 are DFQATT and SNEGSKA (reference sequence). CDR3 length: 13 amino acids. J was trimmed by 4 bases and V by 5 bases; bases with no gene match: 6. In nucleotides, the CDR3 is TGCAGTGCTCAAAGGACTAGCCGAGAGACCCAGTACTTC. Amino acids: CSAQRTSRETQYF.

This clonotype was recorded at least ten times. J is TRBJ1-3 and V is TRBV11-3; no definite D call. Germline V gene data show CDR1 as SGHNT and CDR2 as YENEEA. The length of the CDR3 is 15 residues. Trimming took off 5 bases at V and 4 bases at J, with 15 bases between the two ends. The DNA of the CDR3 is TGTGCCAGCAGCCGAGTCGGGATCGTAGGAAACACCATATATTTT. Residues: CASSRVGIVGNTIYF. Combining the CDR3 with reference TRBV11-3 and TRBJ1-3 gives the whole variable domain EAGVVQSPRYKIIEKKQPVAFWCNPISGHNTLYWYLQNLGQGPELLIRYENEEAVDDSQLPKDRFSAERLKGVDSTLKIQPAELGDSAVYLCASSRVGIVGNTIYFGEGSWLTVV.

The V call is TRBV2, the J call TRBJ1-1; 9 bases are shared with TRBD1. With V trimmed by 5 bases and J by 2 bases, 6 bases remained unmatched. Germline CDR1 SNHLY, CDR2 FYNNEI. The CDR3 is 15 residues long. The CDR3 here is CASSFRTGENTEAFF. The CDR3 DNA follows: TGTGCCAGCAGTTTTAGGACAGGGGAAAACACTGAAGCTTTCTTT.

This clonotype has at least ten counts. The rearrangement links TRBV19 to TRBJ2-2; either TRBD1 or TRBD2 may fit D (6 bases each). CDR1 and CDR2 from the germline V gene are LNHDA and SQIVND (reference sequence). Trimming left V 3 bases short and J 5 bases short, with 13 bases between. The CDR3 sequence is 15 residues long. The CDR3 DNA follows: TGTGCCAGTAGTATGGGGGGCGCGAGAACCGGGGAGCTGTTTTTT. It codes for CASSMGGARTGELFF.

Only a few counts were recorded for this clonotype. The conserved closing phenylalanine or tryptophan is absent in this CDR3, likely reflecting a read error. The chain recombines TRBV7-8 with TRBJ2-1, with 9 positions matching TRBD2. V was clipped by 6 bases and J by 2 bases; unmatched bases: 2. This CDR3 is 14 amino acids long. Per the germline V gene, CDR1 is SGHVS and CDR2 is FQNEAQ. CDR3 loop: CASSPSGTYNEQFL. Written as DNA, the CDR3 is TGTGCCAGCAGTCCTAGCGGGACCTACAATGAGCAGTTCCTC.

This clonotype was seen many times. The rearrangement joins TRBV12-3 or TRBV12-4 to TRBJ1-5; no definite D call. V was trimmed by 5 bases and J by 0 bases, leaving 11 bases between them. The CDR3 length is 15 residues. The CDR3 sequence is CASSPSLDSNQPQHF. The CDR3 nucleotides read TGTGCCAGCAGTCCCAGTCTCGATAGCAATCAGCCCCAGCATTTT.

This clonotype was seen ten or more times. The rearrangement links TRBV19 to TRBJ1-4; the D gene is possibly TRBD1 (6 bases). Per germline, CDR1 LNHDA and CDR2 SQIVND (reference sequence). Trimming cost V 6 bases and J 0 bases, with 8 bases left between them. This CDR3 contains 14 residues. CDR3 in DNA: TGTGCCAGTAGGAGGACAGCAACTAATGAAAAACTGTTTTTT. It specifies CASRRTATNEKLFF.

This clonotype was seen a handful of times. This CDR3 is CSARDPGAAKNIQYF. DNA of the CDR3: TGCAGTGCTAGAGACCCAGGGGCGGCCAAAAACATTCAGTACTTC. This chain connects TRBV20-1 to TRBJ2-4; D is perhaps TRBD1 (6 bases). The CDR3 runs 15 residues. Deletions cut 0 bases from V and 1 base from J, with 10 bases between. Germline V lookup: CDR1 DFQATT, CDR2 SNEGSKA (reference sequence).

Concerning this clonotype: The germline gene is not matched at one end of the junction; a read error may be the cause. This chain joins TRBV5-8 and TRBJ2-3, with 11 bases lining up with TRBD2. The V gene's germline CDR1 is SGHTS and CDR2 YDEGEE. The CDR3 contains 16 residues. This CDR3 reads CASSPTVAGGPYTRYF. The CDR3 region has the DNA TGTGCCAGCAGCCCGACGGTAGCGGGAGGGCCCTATACGCGGTATTTT. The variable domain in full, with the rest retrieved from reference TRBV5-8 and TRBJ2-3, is EAGVTQSPTHLIKTRGQQATLRCSPISGHTSVYWYQQALGLGLQFLLWYDEGEERNRGNFPPRFSGRQFPNYSSELNVNALELEDSALYLCASSPTVAGGPYTRYFGPGTRLTVL.

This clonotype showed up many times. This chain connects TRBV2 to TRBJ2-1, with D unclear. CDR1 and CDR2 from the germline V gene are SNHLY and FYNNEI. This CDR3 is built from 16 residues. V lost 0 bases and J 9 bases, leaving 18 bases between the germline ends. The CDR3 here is CASSEALRLLDGEQFF. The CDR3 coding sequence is TGTGCCAGCAGTGAAGCGCTTCGTCTCCTCGATGGTGAGCAGTTCTTC.

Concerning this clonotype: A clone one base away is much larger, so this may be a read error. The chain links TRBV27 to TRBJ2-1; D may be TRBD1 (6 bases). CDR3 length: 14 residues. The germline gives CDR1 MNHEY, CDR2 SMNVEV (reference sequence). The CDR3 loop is CASSLTGPYNQQFF. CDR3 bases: TGTGCCAGCAGTTTAACAGGGCCCTACAATCAGCAGTTCTTC.

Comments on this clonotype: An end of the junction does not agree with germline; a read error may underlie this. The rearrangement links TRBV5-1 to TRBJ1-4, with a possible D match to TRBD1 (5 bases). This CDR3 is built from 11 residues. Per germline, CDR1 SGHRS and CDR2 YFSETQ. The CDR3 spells CASIPMGRLTF. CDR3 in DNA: TGCGCCAGTATCCCCATGGGACGGTTGACTTTT.